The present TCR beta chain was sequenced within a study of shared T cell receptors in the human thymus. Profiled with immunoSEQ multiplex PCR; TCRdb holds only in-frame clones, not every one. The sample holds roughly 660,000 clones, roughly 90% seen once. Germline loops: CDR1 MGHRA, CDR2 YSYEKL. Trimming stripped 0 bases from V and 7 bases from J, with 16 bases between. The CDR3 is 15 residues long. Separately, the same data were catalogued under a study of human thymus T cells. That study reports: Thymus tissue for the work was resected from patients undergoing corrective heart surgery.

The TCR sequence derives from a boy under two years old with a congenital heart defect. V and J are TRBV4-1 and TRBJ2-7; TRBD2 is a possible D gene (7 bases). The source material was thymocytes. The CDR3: CASSQDRGGQGEQYF. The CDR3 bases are TGCGCCAGCAGCCAAGATAGGGGGGGTCAGGGTGAGCAGTACTTC.